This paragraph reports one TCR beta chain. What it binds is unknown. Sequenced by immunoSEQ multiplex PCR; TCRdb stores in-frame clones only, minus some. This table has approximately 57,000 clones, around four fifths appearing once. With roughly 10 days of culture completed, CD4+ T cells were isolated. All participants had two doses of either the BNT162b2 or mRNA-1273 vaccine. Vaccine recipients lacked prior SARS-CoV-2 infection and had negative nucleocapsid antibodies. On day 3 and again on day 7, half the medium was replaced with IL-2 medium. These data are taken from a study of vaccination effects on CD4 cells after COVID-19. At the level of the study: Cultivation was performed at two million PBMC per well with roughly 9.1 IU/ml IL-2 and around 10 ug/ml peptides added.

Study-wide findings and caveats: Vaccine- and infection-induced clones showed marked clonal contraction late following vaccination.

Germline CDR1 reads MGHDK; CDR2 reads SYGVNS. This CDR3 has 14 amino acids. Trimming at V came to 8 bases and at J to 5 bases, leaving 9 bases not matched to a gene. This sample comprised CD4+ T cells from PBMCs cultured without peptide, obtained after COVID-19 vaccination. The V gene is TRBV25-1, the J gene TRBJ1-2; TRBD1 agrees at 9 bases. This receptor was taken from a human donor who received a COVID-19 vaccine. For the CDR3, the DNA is TGTGCCAGCGGTGGGACAGGGAGCGGGTATGGCTACACCTTC. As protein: CASGGTGSGYGYTF.